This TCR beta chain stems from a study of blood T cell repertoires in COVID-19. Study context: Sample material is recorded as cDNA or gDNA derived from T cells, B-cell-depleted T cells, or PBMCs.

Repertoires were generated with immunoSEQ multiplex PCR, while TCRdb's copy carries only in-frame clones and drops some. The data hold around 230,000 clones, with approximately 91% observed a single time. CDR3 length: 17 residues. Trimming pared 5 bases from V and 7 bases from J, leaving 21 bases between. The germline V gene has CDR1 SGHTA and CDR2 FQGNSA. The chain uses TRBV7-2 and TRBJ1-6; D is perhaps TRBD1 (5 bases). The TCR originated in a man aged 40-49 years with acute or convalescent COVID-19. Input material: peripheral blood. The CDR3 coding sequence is TGTGCCAGCAGCCAAACCTCCGATCAGGGTCAGAATTCACCCCTCCACTTT. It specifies CASSQTSDQGQNSPLHF.